The rows below give T cell receptor beta chains drawn from one sample of a study of shared clonotypes between healthy human individuals. Assay: immunoSEQ multiplex PCR; the TCRdb copy retains only in-frame clones and omits some. The sample includes roughly 640,000 clones, about 74% of them seen just once. The sample comprised memory CD4+ T cells sorted from blood. The receptors were sampled from a young woman in good health. The CDR3 runs from the conserved cysteine through the conserved F or W.

TRBJ1-1 TRBV30 CAWSTGGLGTEAFF
TRBJ1-5 TRBV15 CATSRDTGNQPQHF
TRBJ2-1 TRBV19 CASSLALIENEQFF
TRBJ1-4 TRBV28 CASSGQENEKLFF
TRBJ2-5 TRBV28 CASSRVGWVAGTFKETQYF
TRBJ1-2 TRBV7-9 CASSQGQGNYGYTF
TRBJ1-5 TRBV5-5 CASSSLVNQPQHF
TRBJ2-3 TRBV30 CAWSLGDTQYF
TRBJ1-5 TRBV6-1 CASSETGGHQPQHF
TRBJ2-6 TRBV11-3 CASSLGTGANVLTF
TRBJ2-1 TRBV10-3 CAISDRGPGEQFF
TRBJ1-1 TRBV11-2 CASRGQGGRNTEAFF
TRBJ1-1 TRBV5-1 CASSLAFSQNTEAFF
TRBJ2-5 TRBV7-2 CASSNTRSKETQYF
TRBJ2-4 TRBV28 CASSLAGRNIQYF
TRBJ1-4 TRBV11-2 CASSPGHRGEKLFF
TRBJ2-1 TRBV28 CASSPKGGREQFF
TRBJ2-2 TRBV25-1 CASSGLTNTGELFF
TRBJ1-2 TRBV28 CASRDTARGLLEGYTF
TRBJ2-1 TRBV7-9 CASSSPTPGSYNEQFF
TRBJ2-5 TRBV21-1 CARSTGGKTQYF
TRBJ1-1 TRBV7-2 CASSLLEETEAFF
TRBJ1-1 TRBV11-2 CASSLVGGPIEAFF
TRBJ2-7 TRBV27 CASSSTGTSDYEQYF
TRBJ1-2 TRBV15 CATSSEQGVRDGYTF